This TCR beta chain was captured in a study of blood T cell repertoires in COVID-19. The V segment lost 0 bases and the J segment 7 bases; nucleotides outside the gene matches: 2. This CDR3 is built from 14 residues. CDR1 is SGDLS and CDR2 is YYNGEE in the germline V gene. How the authors handled the data: From reference gene primer amplification, estimates of nucleated cell counts were derived. This table comes from immunoSEQ multiplex PCR, and its TCRdb copy is limited to in-frame clones, with some not included. That table gives V, J and clone size, and the DNA gave D and trimming. Among over 50,000 clones, about 89% were seen once, and the ten largest hold roughly 7.2%.

The sample was peripheral blood. The V gene is TRBV9, the J gene TRBJ1-4; 8 bases map to TRBD1. This TCR was recovered from a man aged 60 to 69 with acute or convalescent COVID-19. CDR3 sequence: CASSVGQGFEKLFF. The CDR3 DNA reads TGTGCCAGCAGCGTAGGACAGGGGTTTGAAAAACTGTTTTTT.